Reported below is one T cell receptor (beta chain). Its specificity is unknown. V lost 9 bases, J lost 4 bases, and 15 bases lay in between. The CDR3 covers 13 residues. CDR1 is SNHLY and CDR2 is FYNNEI in the germline V gene. Antigen-specific CD4+ T cells were first expanded with viral peptide pools by the ViraFEST assay and only then sequenced. The culture ran for around nine days before CD4+ T cells were isolated. This person caught SARS-CoV-2 sometime from March to December 2020, and PCR testing confirmed the infection. Half-medium replacement with IL-2 medium occurred on days 3 and 7. The method was immunoSEQ multiplex PCR; TCRdb's version includes in-frame clones alone and lacks a portion of them. The data show tens of thousands of clones, over 60% seen once. This sample was taken from a study of vaccination effects on CD4 cells after COVID-19. The wider study: The study sampled two convalescent patients 16 days and one week before vaccination.

The genes are TRBV2 and TRBJ1-1; weak D call: TRBD1 (5 bases). Specimen: CD4+ T cells from PBMCs cultured with HCoV-NL63 spike peptides, collected before COVID-19 vaccination. This receptor was obtained from a human donor who had a prior SARS-CoV-2 infection. The chain's CDR3 is CARSGDRSTEAFF. As DNA, the CDR3 is TGTGCCAGAAGCGGGGACCGCTCCACTGAAGCTTTCTTT.